The entry that follows covers one T cell receptor (beta chain) sequence. The antigen remains unidentified. The entry originates in a study of shared clonotypes between healthy human individuals. The study, taken as a whole, reports: Blood was the sole source, and tissue repertoires probably differ.

Sequenced by immunoSEQ multiplex PCR; TCRdb stores in-frame clones only, minus some. The sample yields some 1.5 million clones, roughly 96% seen once. Germline CDR1 is MRHNA and CDR2 is SNTAGT. Trimming left V 0 bases short and J 6 bases short, with 14 bases between. The CDR3 contains 16 residues. The TCR comes from a man under 40 in good health. The sequenced sample was naive CD4+ T cells sorted from blood. Specified subset: CD45RA+ positively selected. The V call is TRBV6-4, the J call TRBJ2-2, with D tentatively TRBD2 (5 bases). The CDR3 region is CASSDSPGLLSGELFF. In nucleotides, the CDR3 is TGTGCCAGCAGTGACTCGCCAGGACTTTTGTCCGGGGAGCTGTTTTTT.